A selection of T cell receptor beta chains follows, all from one sample in a study of blood T cell repertoires in COVID-19. TCRdb's table, derived via immunoSEQ multiplex PCR, lists solely in-frame clones and lacks some. Among about 390,000 clones listed, around nine tenths were seen once. Sequenced: PBMCs or T cells enriched from blood (not recorded which). The receptor source for this set is a woman aged 45-60 years who had recovered from COVID-19. The CDR3 runs from the conserved cysteine through the conserved F or W. The order of the fields is D gene, V gene, clone size, J gene, CDR3 protein, CDR3 DNA. The D gene is left open where the match is weak. Clone size is stated in some rows and not others, as once, few, many or a class when expanded.

NA,TRBV3-1/TRBV3-2,NA,TRBJ1-4,CASSQDGPVPTNEKLFF,TGTGCCAGCAGCCAAGATGGGCCAGTCCCAACTAATGAAAAACTGTTTTTT
TRBD2,TRBV4-1,NA,TRBJ2-7,CASSQDPPGGAYEQYF,TGCGCCAGCAGCCAAGACCCCCCCGGGGGGGCCTACGAGCAGTACTTC
TRBD1,TRBV27,NA,TRBJ1-1,CASTMTGLDTEAFF,TGTGCCAGCACCATGACAGGGTTGGACACTGAAGCTTTCTTT
NA,TRBV3-1/TRBV3-2,NA,TRBJ1-3,CASSQLITIYF,TGTGCCAGCAGCCAATTAATCACCATATATTTT
TRBD2,TRBV10-3,NA,TRBJ2-2,CAISLLAGGPGGELFF,TGTGCCATCAGTTTGCTAGCGGGGGGGCCTGGCGGGGAGCTGTTTTTT
NA,TRBV4-2,NA,TRBJ2-1,CASSQGGWGPYNEQFF,TGTGCCAGCAGCCAAGGGGGGTGGGGGCCTTACAATGAGCAGTTCTTC
NA,TRBV24-1,NA,TRBJ1-2,CATSDDTRGFRGYTF,TGTGCCACCAGTGATGATACCAGGGGATTTCGGGGCTACACCTTC
TRBD2,TRBV24-1,NA,TRBJ2-3,CATSDFPGGLAGDTQYF,TGTGCCACCAGTGATTTTCCGGGGGGGCTAGCCGGAGATACGCAGTATTTT
TRBD1,TRBV28,NA,TRBJ2-2,CASSSQAGGRVGELFF,TGTGCCAGCAGCTCCCAGGCAGGGGGCCGTGTCGGGGAGCTGTTTTTT
NA,TRBV15,NA,TRBJ1-2,CATSRVGGPYGYTF,TGTGCCACCAGCAGAGTGGGGGGTCCTTATGGCTACACCTTC
NA,TRBV19,NA,TRBJ1-2,CASSITGKSFLSYTF,TGTGCCAGTAGTATAACAGGGAAGTCTTTTTTAAGCTACACCTTC
TRBD2,TRBV5-1,NA,TRBJ2-3,CASFSGGAEDTQYF,TGCGCCAGTTTTAGCGGGGGGGCGGAAGATACGCAGTATTTT
NA,TRBV28,NA,TRBJ2-1,CASSTGNLAYNEQFF,TGTGCCAGCAGTACAGGGAACCTTGCCTACAATGAGCAGTTCTTC
TRBD1,TRBV9,NA,TRBJ2-3,CASSWGTGNTDTQYF,TGTGCCAGCAGTTGGGGGACAGGGAACACAGATACGCAGTATTTT
NA,TRBV24-1,once,TRBJ2-1,CATSDSSRGNEQFF,TGTGCCACCAGTGATTCCTCCAGGGGAAATGAGCAGTTCTTC
NA,TRBV27,NA,TRBJ2-3,CASSLNYGTPSTDTQYF,TGTGCCAGCAGTTTAAACTACGGGACACCTAGCACAGATACGCAGTATTTT
NA,TRBV19,NA,TRBJ1-5,CASSIGGRGNQPQHF,TGTGCCAGTAGTATAGGGGGCAGAGGCAATCAGCCCCAGCATTTT
TRBD1,TRBV11-2,once,TRBJ2-7,CASSLGGTGDYEQYF,TGTGCCAGCAGCTTAGGTGGGACAGGGGACTACGAGCAGTACTTC
TRBD1,TRBV18,NA,TRBJ1-1,CASSPTTGGFTEAFF,TGTGCCAGCTCACCAACAACAGGGGGCTTCACTGAAGCTTTCTTT
NA,TRBV24-1,NA,TRBJ2-2,CATSDRTENTGELFF,TGTGCCACCAGTGATCGTACAGAGAACACCGGGGAGCTGTTTTTT
NA,TRBV13,NA,TRBJ1-1,CASSLEAEAFF,TGTGCCAGCAGCTTGGAGGCTGAAGCTTTCTTT
TRBD1,TRBV5-1,NA,TRBJ1-4,CASSPRTGRSATNEKLFF,TGCGCCAGCAGCCCGCGGACAGGGAGGTCAGCAACTAATGAAAAACTGTTTTTT
TRBD2,TRBV30,NA,TRBJ2-7,CAWSEGLVYYEQYF,TGTGCCTGGAGTGAAGGACTAGTCTACTACGAGCAGTACTTC
NA,TRBV2,once,TRBJ2-2,CASKPRKNTGELFF,TGTGCCAGCAAACCCAGGAAGAACACCGGGGAGCTGTTTTTT
TRBD1,TRBV30,NA,TRBJ1-1,CAWSVSVFGTGTIEAFF,TGTGCCTGGAGTGTATCAGTGTTTGGGACAGGGACAATTGAAGCTTTCTTT
TRBD1,TRBV2,NA,TRBJ1-2,CASSDTGDYGYTF,TGTGCCAGCAGTGACACAGGGGACTATGGCTACACCTTC
TRBD1,TRBV6-5,NA,TRBJ1-5,CASSTLTGAQHF,TGTGCCAGCAGTACCCTGACAGGGGCCCAGCATTTT
TRBD2,TRBV12-5,NA,TRBJ2-2,CASGPGTSISNGELFF,TGTGCTAGTGGCCCCGGGACTAGTATTTCCAACGGGGAGCTGTTTTTT
TRBD1,TRBV28,many,TRBJ1-2,CASSLPSPGGGYTF,TGTGCCAGCAGTTTACCCTCACCAGGGGGCGGCTACACCTTC
NA,TRBV2,once,TRBJ1-5,CASSAARSGNQPQHF,TGTGCCAGCAGTGCGGCGCGGAGCGGGAATCAGCCCCAGCATTTT
NA,TRBV7-6,NA,TRBJ1-1,CASSLVGAGKGTEAFF,TGTGCCAGCAGCTTAGTGGGTGCGGGAAAGGGAACTGAAGCTTTCTTT
NA,TRBV19,NA,TRBJ1-5,CASRTGGGNQPQHF,TGTGCCAGTAGGACAGGAGGTGGCAATCAGCCCCAGCATTTT
NA,TRBV5-1,NA,TRBJ1-2,CASSLDAENYGYTF,TGCGCCAGCAGCTTGGATGCGGAGAACTATGGCTACACCTTC
NA,TRBV5-1,NA,TRBJ1-1,CASSWRSGLDTEAFF,TGCGCCAGCAGCTGGAGGTCTGGGTTGGATACTGAAGCTTTCTTT
TRBD1,TRBV28,NA,TRBJ1-3,CASSLTRTGRSGNTIYF,TGTGCCAGCAGTTTAACCCGGACAGGGAGGTCTGGAAACACCATATATTTT
TRBD1,TRBV6-5,NA,TRBJ1-5,CAISTGTNQPQHF,TGTGCCATCTCGACAGGGACCAATCAGCCCCAGCATTTT
NA,TRBV2,NA,TRBJ2-3,CASRPRGHSDTQYF,TGTGCCAGCAGGCCGAGAGGGCATTCAGATACGCAGTATTTT
NA,TRBV19,few,TRBJ1-6,CASSIVPGTSPLHF,TGTGCCAGTAGTATAGTCCCGGGTACCTCACCCCTCCACTTT
NA,TRBV5-1,NA,TRBJ2-3,CASSLVGTSTDTQYF,TGCGCCAGCAGCTTGGTGGGGACTAGCACAGATACGCAGTATTTT
NA,TRBV14,NA,TRBJ2-7,CASSRQGEQYF,TGTGCCAGCAGCCGGCAGGGTGAGCAGTACTTC
TRBD2,TRBV11-2,NA,TRBJ2-5,CASSSGRGVEEETQYF,TGTGCCAGCAGCTCGGGGCGGGGGGTCGAGGAAGAGACCCAGTACTTC
TRBD1,TRBV15,NA,TRBJ1-6,CATRAQAGQGAGSPLHF,TGTGCCACCAGAGCCCAAGCGGGACAGGGGGCTGGTTCACCCCTCCACTTT
NA,TRBV20-1,NA,TRBJ2-5,CSARSLETQYF,TGCAGTGCTAGGTCTCTGGAGACCCAGTACTTC
NA,TRBV6-1,NA,TRBJ2-3,CASSESLGVGGSTDTQYF,TGTGCCAGCAGTGAAAGTCTTGGGGTCGGGGGAAGCACAGATACGCAGTATTTT
NA,TRBV11-3,NA,TRBJ2-2,CASSHRTPANTGELFF,TGTGCCAGCAGCCACCGGACACCCGCGAACACCGGGGAGCTGTTTTTT
NA,TRBV5-1,NA,TRBJ2-7,CASSLGDTTYEQYF,TGCGCCAGCAGCTTGGGTGACACAACCTACGAGCAGTACTTC
NA,TRBV5-5,NA,TRBJ2-1,CASSLGGEAQQFF,TGTGCCAGCAGCTTGGGTGGTGAGGCCCAGCAGTTCTTC
TRBD2,TRBV19,NA,TRBJ2-3,CASRSWGLGDTDTQYF,TGTGCCAGCAGGTCCTGGGGACTAGGGGATACAGATACGCAGTATTTT
TRBD1,TRBV5-4,NA,TRBJ1-6,CASSLIPRRTGINSPLHF,TGTGCCAGCAGCTTGATCCCTAGGAGGACAGGGATTAATTCACCCCTCCACTTT
TRBD2,TRBV7-6,NA,TRBJ2-3,CASSLESGGYTDTQYF,TGTGCCAGCAGCTTAGAAAGCGGGGGATACACAGATACGCAGTATTTT
NA,TRBV6-4,NA,TRBJ1-6,CASSPSSYNSPLHF,TGTGCCAGCAGTCCGAGCTCCTATAATTCACCCCTCCACTTT